These T cell receptor beta chains were read from a single sample in a study of blood T cells in healthy people across ages. MiXCR was run by TCRdb on the 5' RACE reads, yielding one entry per CDR3 protein. The repertoire consists of about 1,500,000 distinct CDR3 sequences, with 28% occurring once and the leading ten covering 6.5% to 8.5%. Sequencing used blood. The receptor source for this set is a woman in her twenties or thirties in good health. Each CDR3 is given with its conserved first and last residue. D genes are given only for firm matches. Clone size appears in some rows only: once, few, many, or a class for an expanded clone.

clone_size j_call v_call d_call cdr3_nt cdr3_aa
few TRBJ2-3 TRBV18 TRBD2 TGTGCCAGCTCACCACAGTTCGCGGGAGCAGATACGCAGTATTTT CASSPQFAGADTQYF
NA TRBJ1-1 TRBV12-3/TRBV12-4 NA TGTGCCAGCAGTTTAAGGGCAGCTCTAATGAACACTGAAGCTTTCTTT CASSLRAALMNTEAFF
NA TRBJ2-5 TRBV7-2 TRBD2 TGTGCCAGCAGCCTAGCGGTAAGGGGCCGAGAGACCCAGTACTTC CASSLAVRGRETQYF
NA TRBJ1-5 TRBV12-3/TRBV12-4 NA TGTGCCAGCACCTCAGGGGCGCCTAATCAGCCCCAGCATTTT CASTSGAPNQPQHF
few TRBJ2-1 TRBV2 NA TGTGCCAGCAGTGAAAGAGACCCACTACTTGACAATGAGCAGTTCTTC CASSERDPLLDNEQFF
NA TRBJ2-1 TRBV20-1 NA TGCAGTGCTCTTCCGAGGGGCAGCTCCTACAATGAGCAGTTCTTC CSALPRGSSYNEQFF
NA TRBJ2-7 TRBV20-1 TRBD1 TGCAGTGCTAGAGCCACAGGGGTTTTCTACGAGCAGTACTTC CSARATGVFYEQYF
few TRBJ1-1 TRBV12-3/TRBV12-4 NA TGTGCCAGCAGTTTTGGAGTGAAGGCTTTCTTT CASSFGVKAFF
NA TRBJ2-5 TRBV28 TRBD2 TGTGCCAGCAATCTAGCGGGGGAACAAGAGACCCAGTACTTC CASNLAGEQETQYF
NA TRBJ2-7 TRBV6-5 TRBD2 TGTGCCAGCAGTTACTCTGGGCGGGGGGCCTACGAGCAGTACTTC CASSYSGRGAYEQYF
many TRBJ2-5 TRBV6-5 TRBD1 TGTGCCAGCAGTTCCCCCGGGACAGGGAAACAAGGGACCCAGTACTTC CASSSPGTGKQGTQYF
few TRBJ2-1 TRBV20-1 TRBD2 TGCGGTGCCACGATTGCGGGAGTAGCACGGGAGCAGTTCTTC CGATIAGVAREQFF
NA TRBJ2-7 TRBV3-1 NA TGTGCCAGCAGCCAAATTCCGACGGAGCCCTCGTACAATGAGCAGTACTTC CASSQIPTEPSYNEQYF
NA TRBJ1-1 TRBV15 NA TGTGCCACCTCATGGACAGAGCGCACTGAAGCTTTCTTT CATSWTERTEAFF
few TRBJ2-7 TRBV2 TRBD1 TGTGCCAGCAGACGGGACAGGGAGACCTACGAGCAGTACTTC CASRRDRETYEQYF
few TRBJ2-1 TRBV29-1 NA TGCAGCGTTCGGGAAAGGTGGATCAATGAGCAGTTCTTC CSVRERWINEQFF
NA TRBJ2-1 TRBV12-3/TRBV12-4 TRBD2 TGTGCCAGCAGTCAACTAGCGAATGAGCAGTTCTTC CASSQLANEQFF
NA TRBJ2-3 TRBV2 NA TGTGCCAGCAGTGAAGTTCTAATCGCAGATACGCAGTATTTT CASSEVLIADTQYF
NA TRBJ2-1 TRBV7-2 NA TGTGCCAGCAGCGGTAGCGGCCCAAGGAATGAGCAGTTCTTC CASSGSGPRNEQFF
many TRBJ2-7 TRBV11-2 NA TGTGCCAGCAGCTTAGAGACTAGTAATGTCTACGAGCAGTACTTC CASSLETSNVYEQYF
many TRBJ2-1 TRBV12-3/TRBV12-4 NA TGTGCCAGCACCGCCGGGACGGCCTACAATGAGCAGTTCTTC CASTAGTAYNEQFF
NA TRBJ2-7 TRBV20-1 TRBD2 TGCAGTGCCACAGCGGGACCCCCGTACGAGCAGTACTTC CSATAGPPYEQYF
few TRBJ2-1 TRBV5-1 NA TGCGCCAGCAGCCCCAGTCTAGAGGCTGAGCAGTTCTTC CASSPSLEAEQFF
NA TRBJ1-4 TRBV20-1 NA TGCAGTGCTTCTCTAATCGAAAAACTGTTTTTT CSASLIEKLFF
NA TRBJ2-2 TRBV6-5 NA TGTGCCAGCAGTCCCTCGCACAGGGTGGAGCTGTTTTTT CASSPSHRVELFF
few TRBJ1-1 TRBV7-9 NA TGTGCCAGCAGCTTACCTTTGAACACTGAAGCTTTCTTT CASSLPLNTEAFF
NA TRBJ2-3 TRBV12-3/TRBV12-4 TRBD2 TGTGCCAGCAGTTTAGGTAGCGGGGGAACCACAGATGCGCAGTATTTT CASSLGSGGTTDAQYF
NA TRBJ1-2 TRBV7-9 TRBD1 TGTGCCAGCAGCAGGGACAGCTATGGCCACACCTTC CASSRDSYGHTF
many TRBJ2-7 TRBV10-3 NA TGTGCCATCAGTGAGGACAGCTACGAGCAGTACTTC CAISEDSYEQYF
NA TRBJ1-1 TRBV29-1 NA TGCAGCGTCCGGGGCGAGCTGAACACTAAAGCTTTCTTT CSVRGELNTKAFF
NA TRBJ2-7 TRBV29-1 TRBD2 TGCAGCGTTGTGGGACTAGCGGGAGAGGATGACTACGAGCAGTACTTC CSVVGLAGEDDYEQYF
few TRBJ1-4 TRBV29-1 NA TGCAGCGCCGCCGGGGAGGGAGGCGAAAAACTGTTTTTT CSAAGEGGEKLFF
NA TRBJ2-1 TRBV2 TRBD2 TGTGCCAGCAGAACTAGCGGGGGGGCTATTGAGCAGTTCTTC CASRTSGGAIEQFF
few TRBJ2-4 TRBV18 NA TGTGCCTCACCACCGGCGAAGGTTAAAAACATTCAGTACTTC CASPPAKVKNIQYF
NA TRBJ2-3 TRBV12-3/TRBV12-4 TRBD2 TGTGCCAGCAGCCGTGTGGGGGGGGATACGCAGTATTTT CASSRVGGDTQYF
NA TRBJ2-2 TRBV15 TRBD2 TGTGCCACCAGCAAGGAGCGGGGGGTTGTTACCGGGGAGCTGTTTTTT CATSKERGVVTGELFF
many TRBJ1-1 TRBV6-2/TRBV6-3 NA TGTGCCAGCAGTTACGTGGTGGGTGCTGAAGCTTTCTTT CASSYVVGAEAFF
NA TRBJ2-2 TRBV2 NA TGTGCCGGCAGCGATGGTTTCCTAGCCGGTGGGGAGCTGTTTTTT CAGSDGFLAGGELFF
many TRBJ2-7 TRBV5-1 NA TGCGCCAGCAGTGGGACATCAACTTACGAGCAGTACTTC CASSGTSTYEQYF
few TRBJ2-1 TRBV3-1 NA TGTGCCAGCAGCCAAGATCTGGGGGCTCGTGAGCAGTTCTTC CASSQDLGAREQFF
NA TRBJ2-5 TRBV20-1 TRBD1 TGCGGTGCTTGGGACAGGGTCGGGGAGCAGTACTTC CGAWDRVGEQYF
many TRBJ2-5 TRBV5-1 NA TGCGCCAGCGCACGGGATCGGGAGACCCAGTACTTC CASARDRETQYF
few TRBJ2-6 TRBV6-1 NA TGTGCCAGCAGTGGGTGGGGGGCCAATGGGGCCAACGTCCTGACTTTC CASSGWGANGANVLTF
NA TRBJ2-7 TRBV11-2 NA TGTGCCAGCAGCTTAGTCTTGGGGATATACGAGCAGTACTTC CASSLVLGIYEQYF
few TRBJ2-1 TRBV20-1 NA TGCAGTGCTAGAGATCATAATGAGCAGTTCTTC CSARDHNEQFF
NA TRBJ1-4 TRBV27 TRBD1 TGTGCCACGGCCGGGGGGACAGGGACTAGAAAACTGTTTTTT CATAGGTGTRKLFF
once TRBJ2-2 TRBV5-1 NA TGCGCCAGCAGCTTTGCGCTGAGTACCGGGGAGCTGTTTTTT CASSFALSTGELFF
NA TRBJ1-1 TRBV6-5 TRBD1 TGTGCCAGCAGTTACAGGGACAGGGGGCAGACTGAAGCTTTCTTT CASSYRDRGQTEAFF
many TRBJ2-7 TRBV4-2 TRBD2 TGTGCCAGCAGCCAAGACGCAGCTAGCGGGGGGAATGCCCTTCCCTACGAGCAGTACTTC CASSQDAASGGNALPYEQYF
many TRBJ1-2 TRBV6-5 TRBD1 TGTGCCACCATCGGTACAGGGGGGACAACGGGGAGCTATGGCTACACCTTC CATIGTGGTTGSYGYTF
NA TRBJ2-1 TRBV20-1 TRBD2 TGCAGTGCTACCGCCGGGACTAGCGCGTACAATGAGCAGTTCTTC CSATAGTSAYNEQFF
NA TRBJ2-3 TRBV28 NA TGTGCCAGCAGTTTCCTCCGGGGCACAGATACGCAGTATTTT CASSFLRGTDTQYF
NA TRBJ2-1 TRBV27 TRBD1 TGTGCCAGCAGCTTCCGGGACAGGGTGTTGAATGAGCAGTTCTTC CASSFRDRVLNEQFF
many TRBJ2-7 TRBV5-6 NA TGTGCCAGCAGCCCGTGGGCTAACGACTACGAGCAGTACTTC CASSPWANDYEQYF
few TRBJ1-6 TRBV6-6 NA TGTGCCAGCAGTCGTGGAGGGCGAGCGACCAATTCACCCCTCCACTTT CASSRGGRATNSPLHF
NA TRBJ2-5 TRBV15 NA TGTGCCACCGGCGGCCACAGGGCCCCAGAGACCCAGTACTTC CATGGHRAPETQYF
NA TRBJ2-3 TRBV5-1 NA TGTGCCAGCAGCTTTGGCCGGGGCACAGATACGCAGTATTTT CASSFGRGTDTQYF
NA TRBJ2-4 TRBV3-1 TRBD2 TGTGCCAGCAGCCAAGGGACTAGCGTTGCCAAAAACATTCAGTACTTC CASSQGTSVAKNIQYF